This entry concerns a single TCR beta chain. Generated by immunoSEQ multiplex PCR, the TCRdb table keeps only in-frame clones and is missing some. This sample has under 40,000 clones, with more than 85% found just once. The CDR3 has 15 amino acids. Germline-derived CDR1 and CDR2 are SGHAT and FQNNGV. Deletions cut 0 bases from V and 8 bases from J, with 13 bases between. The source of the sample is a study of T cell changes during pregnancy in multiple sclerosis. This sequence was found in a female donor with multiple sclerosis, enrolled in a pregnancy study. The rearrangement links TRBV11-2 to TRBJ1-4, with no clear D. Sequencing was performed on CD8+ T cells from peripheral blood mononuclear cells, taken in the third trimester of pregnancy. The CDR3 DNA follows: TGTGCCAGCAGCTTAGAGGGGAGGACGGACGAAAAACTGTTTTTT. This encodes CASSLEGRTDEKLFF. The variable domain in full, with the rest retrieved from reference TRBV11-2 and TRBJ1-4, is EAGVAQSPRYKIIEKRQSVAFWCNPISGHATLYWYQQILGQGPKLLIQFQNNGVVDDSQLPKDRFSAERLKGVDSTLKIQPAKLEDSAVYLCASSLEGRTDEKLFFGSGTQLSVL.